The 29 T cell receptor beta chains in this list originate from one sample, sequenced in a study of blood T cell repertoires in COVID-19. Libraries were prepared by immunoSEQ multiplex PCR; TCRdb keeps only in-frame clonotypes and omits some of them. The table records some 270,000 clones, roughly 86% of them present only once. Sequencing was carried out using PBMCs or T cells enriched from blood (not recorded which). The receptors were sampled from a woman aged 55-75 years who had recovered from COVID-19.

The rearrangement uses TRBV5-1 and TRBJ2-1, with D possibly being TRBD1 (5 bases). There are 15 residues in the CDR3. V was trimmed by 8 bases and J by 7 bases, leaving 22 bases between them. Germline V lookup: CDR1 SGHRS, CDR2 YFSETQ. The CDR3 is CASSSGSFIRNEQFF. The CDR3 nucleotides read TGCGCCAGTTCTTCAGGGTCTTTTATTAGGAATGAGCAGTTCTTC.

The chain combines TRBV4-1 with TRBJ2-2; TRBD2 aligns across 12 bases. The V gene end was trimmed by 0 bases and the J gene end by 7 bases; junction bases not matched to a gene: 12. The CDR3 consists of 19 residues. Per germline, CDR1 MGHRA and CDR2 YSYEKL. CDR3 coding DNA: TGCGCCAGCAGCCAAGATCGAGCTAGCGGGAGGGCCAAGGACGGGGAGCTGTTTTTT. It encodes CASSQDRASGRAKDGELFF.

The table lists this clone with a few counts. V is TRBV4-1 and J is TRBJ2-5; 9 bases line up with TRBD2. V shed 5 bases and J 3 bases; nucleotides not matched to a gene: 7. The germline CDR1 and CDR2 sequences are MGHRA and YSYEKL. This CDR3 region has 15 residues. CDR3 bases: TGCGCCAGCAGCGGCGGGGGGGCTTTGGAAGAGACCCAGTACTTC. It specifies CASSGGGALEETQYF.

The chain combines TRBV18 with TRBJ1-3, with D perhaps matching TRBD1 (6 bases). Per the germline V gene, CDR1 is KGHSH and CDR2 is LQKENI. This CDR3 has 20 residues. V shed 0 bases and J shed 0 bases, with 21 bases lying between them. The CDR3 spells CASSPPRGHQDHYSGNTIYF. In nucleotides, the CDR3 is TGTGCCAGCTCACCACCCAGGGGACACCAAGATCACTACTCTGGAAACACCATATATTTT.

This clone was seen just once. The CDR3 DNA sequence: TGTGCCAGCACCTTGACCGGGGTCTCTGGAAACACCATATATTTT. It is translated as CASTLTGVSGNTIYF. The chain has TRBV7-9 and TRBJ1-3; no clear D. V lost 7 bases and J 0 bases, leaving 13 bases between the germline ends. The CDR3 loop spans 15 amino acids. Germline values: CDR1 SEHNR, CDR2 FQNEAQ (reference sequence).

The V gene is TRBV4-1, the J gene TRBJ2-3; possible D gene TRBD2, 6 bases. The CDR3 runs to 15 residues. Germline V gene lookup returns CDR1 MGHRA and CDR2 YSYEKL. V shed 4 bases and J shed 0 bases, with 11 bases lying between them. The CDR3 DNA sequence: TGCGCCAGCAGCCCATTAGCGGTCAGCACAGATACGCAGTATTTT. Its translation is CASSPLAVSTDTQYF.

This chain joins TRBV19 and TRBJ1-2; 9 bases align to TRBD1. CDR3 size: 16 residues. Germline CDR1 and CDR2: LNHDA and SQIVND (reference sequence). V gave up 3 bases and J gave up 3 bases; unmatched junction bases: 8. This CDR3 is CASSIPGDRVDYGYTF. In DNA form, the CDR3 reads TGTGCCAGTAGTATTCCCGGGGACAGGGTGGACTATGGCTACACCTTC.

V gene TRBV7-9 combines with J gene TRBJ1-1, with TRBD1 matching 7 bases. Germline CDR1 and CDR2: SEHNR and FQNEAQ (reference sequence). The CDR3 runs 14 residues. V lost 5 bases and J lost 2; bases outside the gene matches: 5. The CDR3 is CASSPGTDNTEAFF. CDR3 in DNA: TGTGCCAGCAGCCCCGGGACAGATAACACTGAAGCTTTCTTT. Full variable domain (rest looked up from reference TRBV7-9 and TRBJ1-1): DTGVSQNPRHKITKRGQNVTFRCDPISEHNRLYWYRQTLGQGPEFLTYFQNEAQLEKSRLLSDRFSAERPKGSFSTLEIQRTEQGDSAMYLCASSPGTDNTEAFFGQGTRLTVV.

V is TRBV6-6 and J is TRBJ2-7; 9 nucleotides line up with TRBD1. The CDR3 extends over 15 amino acids. Germline V gene data show CDR1 as MNHNY and CDR2 as SVGAGI (reference sequence). Trimming took 4 bases from V and 4 from J; bases not matched to a gene: 8. The CDR3 reads CASSSPGQGAYEQYF. CDR3 nucleotides: TGTGCCAGCAGTTCCCCGGGACAGGGCGCTTACGAGCAGTACTTC.

The rearrangement joins TRBV9 to TRBJ1-4, with 12 bases lining up with TRBD1. The CDR3 spans 15 residues. The junction had 4 bases not matched to a gene; V was cut back by 3 bases and J by 7 bases. Germline V gene sequence: CDR1 SGDLS, CDR2 YYNGEE. CDR3 residues: CASSGDRGRAEKLFF. The CDR3 DNA sequence: TGTGCCAGCAGCGGGGACAGGGGGCGTGCTGAAAAACTGTTTTTT.

The V call is TRBV28, the J call TRBJ1-5; TRBD1 might be the D (6 bases). The CDR3 extends over 13 amino acids. Germline V gene sequence: CDR1 MDHEN, CDR2 SYDVKM. V lost 6 bases and J 4 bases, leaving 10 bases between the germline ends. CDR3: CASSQTGNQPQHF. The CDR3 DNA is TGTGCCAGCAGCCAAACAGGGAATCAGCCCCAGCATTTT.

The V and J genes are TRBV11-2 and TRBJ2-3; 7 bases agree with TRBD2. Germline V gives CDR1 SGHAT, CDR2 FQNNGV. This CDR3 region has 15 residues. V shed 2 bases, J shed 0 bases, and the junction held 2 bases outside the gene matches. The CDR3 region is CASSLRLASTDTQYF. CDR3 nucleotide sequence: TGTGCCAGCAGCTTACGACTAGCCAGCACAGATACGCAGTATTTT.

This chain connects TRBV5-1 to TRBJ2-3, with 10 nucleotides matching TRBD2. This CDR3 contains 14 residues. The J segment lost 5 bases and the V segment lost 6 bases, leaving 6 bases of the junction unmatched. Germline CDR1 and CDR2: SGHRS and YFSETQ. The CDR3 reads CASKRAGGRDTQYF. The DNA of the CDR3 is TGCGCCAGCAAGAGAGCGGGGGGGAGAGATACGCAGTATTTT. Full variable domain (missing parts from reference TRBV5-1 and TRBJ2-3): KAGVTQTPRYLIKTRGQQVTLSCSPISGHRSVSWYQQTPGQGLQFLFEYFSETQRNKGNFPGRFSGRQFSNSRSEMNVSTLELGDSALYLCASKRAGGRDTQYFGPGTRLTVL.

The V and J genes are TRBV9 and TRBJ2-1; 14 bases agree with TRBD2. J was trimmed by 7 bases and V by 4 bases; bases with no gene match: 4. The CDR3 is made up of 15 amino acids. CDR1 and CDR2 (germline): SGDLS, YYNGEE. In DNA, the CDR3 is TGTGCCAGCAGCACACGGACTAGCGGGAGGAATGAGCAGTTCTTC. The encoded protein is CASSTRTSGRNEQFF.

The rearrangement uses TRBV20-1 and TRBJ2-1; the D gene is possibly TRBD2 (6 bases). Trimming cost V 4 bases and J 7 bases, with 11 bases left between them. The germline CDR1 and CDR2 sequences are DFQATT and SNEGSKA (reference sequence). The CDR3 has 12 residues. CDR3: CSAIERVNEQFF. The CDR3 nucleotides read TGCAGTGCTATTGAGCGGGTGAATGAGCAGTTCTTC.

This clone was observed a single time. This CDR3 reads CASSEQGLSDTQYF. The CDR3 DNA reads as TGTGCCAGCAGTGAGCAGGGGCTATCAGATACGCAGTATTTT. This rearrangement joins TRBV6-1 to TRBJ2-3; a weak D match, TRBD1 (6 bases). The CDR3 covers 14 residues. Trimming removed 3 bases from V and 4 bases from J, with 11 bases in between. Germline V lookup: CDR1 MNHNS, CDR2 SASEGT.

The rearrangement uses TRBV28 and TRBJ2-7; the D is unclear. Trimming removed 5 bases from V and 2 bases from J, with 7 bases in between. The CDR3 is 12 amino acids. Per the germline V gene, CDR1 is MDHEN and CDR2 is SYDVKM. CDR3 protein: CASSLGAYEQYF. The CDR3 DNA is TGTGCCAGCAGTCTCGGTGCCTACGAGCAGTACTTC.

The chain links TRBV3-1 (or the pseudogene TRBV3-2) to TRBJ1-2, with TRBD1 as a possible D gene (5 bases). Trimming removed 3 bases from V and 4 bases from J, with 15 bases in between. The CDR3 spans 15 residues. CDR1 and CDR2 from the germline V gene are LGHDT and YNNKEL (reference sequence). CDR3 DNA sequence: TGTGCCAGCAGCCAGAGGACGACAGACCTCTATGGCTACACCTTC. This sequence encodes CASSQRTTDLYGYTF.

This clone was detected once. The genes are TRBV11-3 and TRBJ1-1, with D maybe TRBD1 (6 bases). The CDR3 has 12 amino acids. Germline V gives CDR1 SGHNT, CDR2 YENEEA. The germline V and J ends were trimmed by 5 bases and 6 bases, with 10 bases remaining between them. The CDR3 sequence is CASSRGTSEAFF. CDR3 sequence (DNA): TGTGCCAGCAGCAGAGGGACATCTGAAGCTTTCTTT.

V gene TRBV30 combines with J gene TRBJ2-3, with 7 bases that match TRBD2. This CDR3 region has 13 residues. The germline gives CDR1 GTSNPN, CDR2 SVGIG (reference sequence). V lost 5 bases, J lost 3 bases, and 5 bases stayed unmatched. In nucleotides, the CDR3 is TGTGCCTGGGGCGGGAGTGGTACAGATACGCAGTATTTT. It is translated as CAWGGSGTDTQYF.

This chain connects TRBV9 to TRBJ2-5, with a weak D call TRBD1 (5 bases). CDR3 length: 15 amino acids. Trimming removed 1 base from V and 4 bases from J, with 14 bases in between. Germline CDR1 reads SGDLS; CDR2 reads YYNGEE. CDR3 in amino acids: CASSVLAGWRETQYF. Here the CDR3 DNA reads TGTGCCAGCAGCGTATTAGCAGGGTGGCGAGAGACCCAGTACTTC.

V and J are TRBV10-1 and TRBJ2-2; 12 bases fit TRBD1. V shed 2 bases and J 2 bases; nucleotides not matched to a gene: 3. Germline lookup yields CDR1 WNHNN and CDR2 SYGVQD (reference sequence). This CDR3 region has 17 residues. The DNA for the CDR3 is TGCGCCAGCAGTGAGCTCGGGACAGGGGGCAACACCGGGGAGCTGTTTTTT. As protein: CASSELGTGGNTGELFF.

The J gene is TRBJ2-2, the V gene TRBV9; a possible D gene is TRBD1 (5 bases). The CDR3 length is 14 residues. V was cut by 5 bases and J by 1 base, with 9 bases left in between. Germline CDR1 reads SGDLS; CDR2 reads YYNGEE. CDR3 sequence: CASSQGWNTGELFF. CDR3 sequence (DNA): TGTGCCAGCAGTCAGGGTTGGAACACCGGGGAGCTGTTTTTT.

This chain uses TRBV5-8 with TRBJ1-1; possible D gene TRBD1, 5 bases. The CDR3 spans 12 residues. V was trimmed by 4 bases and J by 3 bases, leaving 7 bases between them. Germline V gives CDR1 SGHTS, CDR2 YDEGEE. CDR3 protein: CASSRQHTEAFF. The CDR3 DNA reads as TGTGCCAGCAGCAGACAGCACACTGAAGCTTTCTTT.

This clone has more than one count but fewer than ten. The chain joins TRBV5-1 to TRBJ1-1; 10 nucleotides line up with TRBD1. Germline CDR1 and CDR2: SGHRS and YFSETQ. The CDR3 length is 15 residues. V lost 4 bases, J lost 3 bases, and 6 bases stayed unmatched. The CDR3 bases are TGCGCCAGCAGCGTCCGGGACAGGGGAGACACTGAAGCTTTCTTT. This sequence encodes CASSVRDRGDTEAFF.

The J gene is TRBJ2-2, the V gene TRBV20-1; TRBD2 might be the D (7 bases). The V and J ends lost 3 bases and 6 bases respectively, with 14 bases between them. This CDR3 is 14 amino acids long. Germline loops: CDR1 DFQATT, CDR2 SNEGSKA (reference sequence). The DNA of the CDR3 is TGCAGTGCTAGTCTAGGGGGGGAGGCCGGGGAGCTGTTTTTT. Translating it yields CSASLGGEAGELFF.

The chain carries TRBV14 and TRBJ2-7, with TRBD1 as a possible D gene (5 bases). CDR3 length: 16 residues. From germline, CDR1 is SGHDN and CDR2 FVKESK. V lost 3 bases and J 4 bases, leaving 19 bases between the germline ends. The CDR3 loop reads CASSQRTITYAYEQYF. DNA for the CDR3: TGTGCCAGCAGCCAGCGGACAATTACATACGCATACGAGCAGTACTTC.

V usage is TRBV2 and J usage is TRBJ2-5, with TRBD1 identical over 8 bases. In germline, CDR1 is SNHLY, CDR2 FYNNEI. The CDR3 totals 13 residues. V was clipped by 4 bases and J by 2 bases; unmatched bases: 0. The CDR3 nucleotides read TGTGCCAGCAGTGGGACAGGGCAAGAGACCCAGTACTTC. Its translation: CASSGTGQETQYF.

The chain carries TRBV7-9 and TRBJ1-6; D is undetermined. CDR3 size: 14 residues. Germline V gene data show CDR1 as SEHNR and CDR2 as FQNEAQ (reference sequence). V lost 3 bases and J 1 base, leaving 4 bases between the germline ends. In DNA, the CDR3 is TGTGCCAGCAGCTTTATGTCCTATAATTCACCCCTCCACTTT. Its protein product is CASSFMSYNSPLHF.